What follows are 4 T cell receptor beta chains derived from one specimen sequenced in a study of shared clonotypes between healthy human individuals. TCRdb's table, derived via immunoSEQ multiplex PCR, lists solely in-frame clones and lacks some. The table includes about 2.4 million clones, around nine tenths detected once. The sample consisted of naive CD4+ T cells sorted from blood. Subset reported: CD45RA+ positively selected. These receptors originate from a man aged 18-30 years in good health.

The V call is TRBV6-5, the J call TRBJ2-1; 9 bases map to TRBD2. V gave up 3 bases and J gave up 7 bases; unmatched junction bases: 10. Germline V gene data show CDR1 as MNHEY and CDR2 as SVGAGI. The CDR3 loop spans 16 amino acids. This chain's CDR3 is CASSYFDRLAVNEQFF. The CDR3 DNA reads TGTGCCAGCAGTTATTTCGACAGACTAGCGGTAAATGAGCAGTTCTTC.

This chain joins TRBV2 and TRBJ2-7; D is unresolved. Trimming removed 4 bases at V and 7 bases at J, with 8 bases between. The V gene's germline CDR1 is SNHLY and CDR2 FYNNEI. This CDR3 is built from 11 residues. The CDR3 is CASSVSWEQYF. The CDR3 nucleotides are TGTGCCAGCAGTGTCTCTTGGGAGCAGTACTTC.

The gene calls are TRBV9 and TRBJ1-1, with TRBD1 as a possible D gene (5 bases). Germline CDR1 is SGDLS and CDR2 is YYNGEE. Between the trimmed V and J ends, which lost 1 base and 4 bases, there was a span of 11 bases. CDR3 length equals 14 residues. In DNA, the CDR3 is TGTGCCAGCAGCGTACGGTCGAGGGGCACTGAAGCTTTCTTT. It codes for CASSVRSRGTEAFF.

V usage is TRBV25-1 and J usage is TRBJ1-3; D remains unclear. Trimming took off 2 bases at V and 4 bases at J, with 18 bases between the two ends. The germline gives CDR1 MGHDK, CDR2 SYGVNS. CDR3 length: 17 amino acids. The CDR3 DNA sequence: TGTGCCAGCAGTGAAGCGATGGGCAGGTCGAACGGAAACACCATATATTTT. Its translation: CASSEAMGRSNGNTIYF.